The TCR beta chain described here comes from a study of shared clonotypes between healthy human individuals. Study-wide findings and caveats: The represented genetic and exposure-history diversity was limited by the small number of donors. Relative to memory subsets, naive subsets generally showed larger estimated richness. Blood was the only sampled material, and tissue repertoires likely differ.

Concerning this clone itself: Its antigen is unknown. The sample holds other DNA sequences that translate to the same CDR3.

Germline CDR1 is ENHRY and CDR2 is SYGVKD. The CDR3 length is 12 residues. V gave up 6 bases and J gave up 2 bases, with 7 bases separating them. Profiled with immunoSEQ multiplex PCR; TCRdb holds only in-frame clones, not every one. The sample gives about 1.5 million clones, approximately 98% of which show up once; 0.45% is in the top ten. The TCR comes from a man aged 25 to 40 in good health. The material sequenced was naive CD4+ T cells sorted from blood. Subset meaning: CD45RA+ positively selected. This chain links TRBV10-3 with TRBJ1-1; D uncertain. The CDR3: CAIRDTNTEAFF. The CDR3 DNA sequence: TGTGCCATCAGGGATACTAACACTGAAGCTTTCTTT.